The source of this TCR beta chain is a study of response to subunit inactivated influenza vaccine. Germline lookup yields CDR1 MNHNS and CDR2 SASEGT. V shed 5 bases, J shed 0 bases, and the junction held 9 bases outside the gene matches. The CDR3 runs 16 residues. TCRdb processed the RT-PCR reads anew with MiXCR; each CDR3 protein has one entry. The profile shows under 850,000 distinct CDR3 sequences, approximately 17% of them singletons. The sequencing here drew on PBMCs from blood, taken about 5 days after vaccination. This chain connects TRBV6-1 to TRBJ2-7, with 8 bases fitting TRBD1. The sequence was obtained from a man aged 50-59 years who received an inactivated influenza vaccine. The CDR3 spells CASSPAGQAHSYEQYF. In DNA, the CDR3 is TGTGCCAGCAGTCCCGCGGGACAGGCCCACTCCTACGAGCAGTACTTC.